This T cell receptor (delta chain) comes out of a study of Vδ1+ human thymocytes. Broader study findings: Thymic TRG and TRD repertoires appeared highly polyclonal, with Gaussian CDR3 length distributions.

The CDR3 spans 23 residues. The ends lost 0 bases at V and 0 bases at J; junction bases unmatched: 23. CDR1 and CDR2 from the germline V gene are TSWWSYY and QGS. This clone was picked up a small number of times. Its antigen is unidentified. RNA was extracted from the cells and then reverse transcribed. The CDR3 regions were amplified by multiplex PCR from V-gene primers to a constant-region primer. TCRdb redid the clone calls on the multiplex PCR reads with CATT. The sample yields about 75,000 delta-chain clones, around 34% seen once. The J gene is TRDJ1, the V gene TRDV1, with TRDD3 identical over 9 bases. Sequencing used Vdelta1+ gamma-delta thymocytes from the thymus. As to subset: FACS-sorted CD3+ TCRalphabeta- TCRVdelta1+ TCRVdelta2- thymocytes. This receptor was obtained from a boy less than two years old who had congenital heart surgery. CDR3 sequence: CALGELEKTYGNWGSSYTDKLIF. The CDR3 DNA reads as TGTGCTCTTGGGGAACTTGAGAAGACCTACGGGAACTGGGGGAGCTCCTACACCGATAAACTCATCTTT.